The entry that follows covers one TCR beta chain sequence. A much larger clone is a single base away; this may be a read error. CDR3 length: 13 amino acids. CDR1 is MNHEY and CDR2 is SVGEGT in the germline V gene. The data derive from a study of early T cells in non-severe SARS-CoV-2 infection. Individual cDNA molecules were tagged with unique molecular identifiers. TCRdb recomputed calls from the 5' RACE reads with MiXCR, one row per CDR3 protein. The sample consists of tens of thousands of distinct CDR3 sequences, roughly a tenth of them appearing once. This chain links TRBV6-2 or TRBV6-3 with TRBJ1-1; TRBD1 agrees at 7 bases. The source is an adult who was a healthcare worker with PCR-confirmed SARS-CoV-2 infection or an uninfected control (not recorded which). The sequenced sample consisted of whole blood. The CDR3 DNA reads TGTACCAGCAGCCAAGACAGGGACACTGAAGCTTTCTTT. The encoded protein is CTSSQDRDTEAFF.